These T cell receptor beta chains were read from a single sample in a study of cytomegalovirus exposure and HLA in healthy donors. Only in-frame clones appear in the TCRdb table, and some are missing; sequencing was by immunoSEQ multiplex PCR. The sample contains 300,000 to 400,000 clones, over 75% of which appear only once. Sequencing was performed on PBMCs. Source of these receptors: a man aged 25 to 40 in good health and CMV-seronegative. CDR3s include the opening cysteine and the closing phenylalanine or tryptophan. The order of the fields is D gene, CDR3 length, clone size, J gene, V gene, CDR3 protein, CDR3 DNA. A D gene is named only where the DNA matches it firmly. The size field is filled for only some rows; it gives once, few, many or a size class.

TRBD2 | 15 | . | TRBJ2-3 | TRBV14 | CASSQWGGTTDTQYF | TGTGCCAGCAGCCAATGGGGGGGGACTACAGATACGCAGTATTTT
. | 13 | . | TRBJ1-2 | TRBV18 | CASSPWGADGYTF | TGTGCCAGCTCACCATGGGGAGCGGATGGCTACACCTTC
. | 13 | few | TRBJ2-7 | TRBV18 | CASSPFEGYEQYF | TGTGCCAGCTCACCTTTCGAGGGATACGAGCAGTACTTC
. | 16 | . | TRBJ2-7 | TRBV12-2 | CASRIRTSGDSYEQYF | TGTGCAAGTCGCATTAGGACTAGCGGGGACTCCTACGAGCAGTACTTC
. | 15 | . | TRBJ1-2 | TRBV15 | CATSRGTETRYGYTF | TGTGCCACCAGCAGAGGGACAGAGACGCGTTATGGCTACACCTTC
. | 14 | . | TRBJ1-2 | TRBV5-4 | CASSLSRANYGYTF | TGTGCCAGCAGCTTGTCCCGGGCTAACTATGGCTACACCTTC
. | 16 | . | TRBJ1-4 | TRBV6-6 | CASSHHREGINEKLFF | TGTGCCAGCAGTCACCACAGGGAGGGCATTAATGAAAAACTGTTTTTT
. | 14 | . | TRBJ2-2 | TRBV5-1 | CASGRDFNTGELFF | TGCGCCAGCGGCCGGGACTTTAACACCGGGGAGCTGTTTTTT
TRBD2 | 17 | . | TRBJ2-1 | TRBV5-1 | CASSSPIGSGGGNEQFF | TGCGCCAGCAGCTCACCAATCGGTAGCGGGGGGGGAAATGAGCAGTTCTTC
. | 13 | . | TRBJ1-5 | TRBV19 | CASSLVRGQPQHF | TGTGCCAGTAGTCTGGTACGAGGTCAGCCCCAGCATTTT
. | 17 | . | TRBJ1-6 | TRBV7-8 | CASSPLLDRPKGSPLHF | TGTGCCAGCAGCCCCTTACTCGACAGGCCGAAGGGTTCACCCCTCCACTTT
TRBD1 | 13 | . | TRBJ1-2 | TRBV2 | CASSRGQGASNTF | TGTGCCAGCTCCAGGGGACAGGGGGCGTCCAACACCTTC
. | 15 | . | TRBJ1-5 | TRBV7-2 | CASSAGYPRDQPQHF | TGTGCCAGCAGCGCGGGGTACCCGAGGGATCAGCCCCAGCATTTT
TRBD1 | 15 | . | TRBJ2-2 | TRBV10-3 | CATAGTGMNTGELFF | TGTGCCACCGCCGGGACAGGAATGAACACCGGGGAGCTGTTTTTT
TRBD1 | 20 | . | TRBJ2-5 | TRBV27 | CASSLIEPWTGGAIKQTQYF | TGTGCCAGCAGTTTAATCGAACCCTGGACAGGGGGCGCGATCAAACAGACCCAGTACTTC
. | 14 | . | TRBJ2-5 | TRBV27 | CASSGRQIEETQYF | TGTGCCAGCAGTGGTCGACAAATAGAGGAGACCCAGTACTTC
. | 11 | few | TRBJ1-2 | TRBV20-1 | CSAQGAYGYTF | TGCAGTGCACAGGGAGCCTATGGCTACACCTTC
. | 15 | . | TRBJ2-2 | TRBV5-4 | CASSLQGINTGELFF | TGTGCCAGCAGCTTACAGGGAATCAACACCGGGGAGCTGTTTTTT
TRBD1 | 16 | . | TRBJ1-5 | TRBV7-2 | CASSKTGGISNQPQHF | TGTGCCAGCAGCAAGACAGGGGGGATTAGCAATCAGCCCCAGCATTTT
. | 15 | . | TRBJ2-7 | TRBV7-9 | CASSIGRLGSYEQYF | TGTGCCAGCAGCATTGGTCGACTAGGGTCCTACGAGCAGTACTTC
. | 15 | once | TRBJ1-1 | TRBV7-9 | CASSPQGPRATEAFF | TGTGCCAGCAGCCCGCAGGGGCCCCGGGCCACTGAAGCTTTCTTT
. | 15 | . | TRBJ1-6 | TRBV4-3 | CASSQDRTYNSPLHF | TGCGCCAGCAGCCAAGATCGCACTTATAATTCACCCCTCCACTTT
. | 15 | . | TRBJ2-3 | TRBV19 | CASSIEAIASDTQYF | TGTGCCAGTAGTATTGAGGCTATAGCGTCAGATACGCAGTATTTT
. | 15 | . | TRBJ1-4 | TRBV25-1 | CASSDHRGGNEKLFF | TGTGCCAGCAGTGATCACCGGGGGGGTAATGAAAAACTGTTTTTT
TRBD1 | 15 | once | TRBJ2-3 | TRBV15 | CATSIRTGGTDTQYF | TGTGCCACCAGCATAAGGACAGGGGGGACAGATACGCAGTATTTT
TRBD1 | 14 | . | TRBJ2-7 | TRBV9 | CASSFRDSSYEQYF | TGTGCCAGCTCCTTCCGGGACAGCTCCTACGAGCAGTACTTC
TRBD1 | 15 | . | TRBJ1-2 | TRBV4-1 | CASSQGATGENGYTF | TGCGCCAGCAGCCAAGGAGCGACAGGGGAGAATGGCTACACCTTC
TRBD1 | 14 | . | TRBJ1-5 | TRBV6-1 | CASSSGQGNQPQHF | TGTGCCAGCAGTTCGGGACAGGGCAATCAGCCCCAGCATTTT
. | 14 | . | TRBJ2-3 | TRBV9 | CASSVGGGEDTQYF | TGTGCCAGCAGCGTAGGCGGAGGCGAAGATACGCAGTATTTT
TRBD2 | 16 | . | TRBJ2-6 | TRBV19 | CAVHSGGVSGANVLTF | TGTGCCGTTCATAGCGGGGGGGTCTCTGGGGCCAACGTCCTGACTTTC
. | 14 | . | TRBJ2-7 | TRBV11-2 | CASSPRDNFYEQYF | TGTGCCAGCAGCCCAAGGGACAATTTCTACGAGCAGTACTTC
. | 12 | . | TRBJ2-7 | TRBV5-6 | CASSLDGLEQYF | TGTGCCAGCAGTTTAGACGGACTCGAGCAGTACTTC
. | 14 | . | TRBJ1-1 | TRBV27 | CASSLFRANTEAFF | TGTGCCAGCAGTTTATTCAGGGCGAACACTGAAGCTTTCTTT
TRBD1 | 13 | . | TRBJ1-2 | TRBV7-9 | CASSWGQAGGYTF | TGTGCCAGCAGCTGGGGACAGGCGGGCGGCTACACCTTC
. | 13 | . | TRBJ1-4 | TRBV6-5 | CASSYKRGEKLFF | TGTGCCAGCAGTTACAAAAGGGGTGAAAAACTGTTTTTT
. | 14 | . | TRBJ2-6 | TRBV18 | CASSKSSGANVLTF | TGTGCCAGCTCTAAGAGCTCTGGGGCCAACGTCCTGACTTTC
. | 15 | . | TRBJ2-2 | TRBV7-8 | CASSLVVDIPGELFF | TGTGCCAGCAGCTTAGTCGTGGACATTCCCGGGGAGCTGTTTTTT
. | 12 | once | TRBJ2-5 | TRBV6-1 | CASTRRQETQYF | TGTGCCAGCACCCGGCGGCAAGAGACCCAGTACTTC
. | 15 | . | TRBJ1-3 | TRBV6-1 | CASRTTAFSGNTIYF | TGTGCCAGCAGAACGACTGCTTTCTCTGGAAACACCATATATTTT
TRBD1 | 14 | . | TRBJ1-2 | TRBV27 | CACATGQGNSGYTF | TGTGCCTGCGCCACGGGACAGGGTAACTCTGGCTACACCTTC
TRBD1 | 16 | . | TRBJ2-2 | TRBV5-4 | CASSLPGTGGTGELFF | TGTGCCAGCAGCTTACCCGGGACAGGAGGGACCGGGGAGCTGTTTTTT
TRBD1 | 15 | . | TRBJ2-5 | TRBV9 | CASSLGQGLSETQYF | TGTGCCAGCAGCCTCGGACAGGGATTATCGGAGACCCAGTACTTC
. | 13 | once | TRBJ1-5 | TRBV11-2 | CASSLVNGQPQHF | TGTGCCAGCAGCTTAGTAAACGGTCAGCCCCAGCATTTT
. | 16 | . | TRBJ1-3 | TRBV15 | CATSRETGRTGNTIYF | TGTGCCACCAGCAGAGAAACAGGGCGAACTGGAAACACCATATATTTT
TRBD1 | 16 | few | TRBJ1-6 | TRBV2 | CASSPRQGSGNSPLHF | TGTGCCAGCAGCCCAAGACAGGGCTCGGGGAATTCACCCCTCCACTTT